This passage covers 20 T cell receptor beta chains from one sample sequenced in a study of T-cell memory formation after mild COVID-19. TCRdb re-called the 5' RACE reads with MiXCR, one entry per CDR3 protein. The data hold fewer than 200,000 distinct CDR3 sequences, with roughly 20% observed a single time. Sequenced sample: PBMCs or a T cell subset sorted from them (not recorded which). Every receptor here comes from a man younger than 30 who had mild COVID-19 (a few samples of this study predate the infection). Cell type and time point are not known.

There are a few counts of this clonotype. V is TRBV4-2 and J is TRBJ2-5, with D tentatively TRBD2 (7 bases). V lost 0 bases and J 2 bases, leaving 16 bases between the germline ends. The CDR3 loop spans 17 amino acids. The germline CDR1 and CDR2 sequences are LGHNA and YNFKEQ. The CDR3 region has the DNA TGTGCCAGCAGCCAAGATATTAGGGGGGGCCGACAAGAGACCCAGTACTTC. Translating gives CASSQDIRGGRQETQYF.

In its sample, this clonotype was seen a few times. This CDR3 reads CASSEQGPYNEQFF. In DNA form, the CDR3 reads TGTGCCAGCAGTGAACAGGGCCCCTACAATGAGCAGTTCTTC. The V and J genes are TRBV6-1 and TRBJ2-1, with D possibly being TRBD1 (5 bases). V shed 2 bases and J shed 2 bases, with 7 bases lying between them. CDR3 length equals 14 residues. Germline assignment: CDR1 MNHNS and CDR2 SASEGT.

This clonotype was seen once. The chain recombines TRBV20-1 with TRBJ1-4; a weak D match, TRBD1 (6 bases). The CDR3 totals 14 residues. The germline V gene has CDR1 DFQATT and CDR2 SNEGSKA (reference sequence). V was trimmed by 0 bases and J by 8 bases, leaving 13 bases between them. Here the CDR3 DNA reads TGCAGTGCTAGAGATACAGGGAGGAGAGAAAAACTGTTTTTT. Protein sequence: CSARDTGRREKLFF.

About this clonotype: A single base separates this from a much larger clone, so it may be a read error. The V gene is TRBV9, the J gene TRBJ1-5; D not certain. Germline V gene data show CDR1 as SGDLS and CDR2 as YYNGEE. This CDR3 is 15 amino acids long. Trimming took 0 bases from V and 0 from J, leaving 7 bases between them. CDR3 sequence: CASSVGGNSNQPQHF. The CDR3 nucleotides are TGTGCCAGCAGCGTAGGGGGTAATAGCAATCAGCCCCAGCATTTT.

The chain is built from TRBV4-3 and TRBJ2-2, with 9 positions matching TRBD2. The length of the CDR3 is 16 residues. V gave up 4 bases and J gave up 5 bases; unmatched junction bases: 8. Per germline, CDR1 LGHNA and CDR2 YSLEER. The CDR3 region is CASSLDKGLATGELFF. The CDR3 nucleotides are TGCGCCAGCAGCCTCGATAAGGGACTAGCAACCGGGGAGCTGTTTTTT.

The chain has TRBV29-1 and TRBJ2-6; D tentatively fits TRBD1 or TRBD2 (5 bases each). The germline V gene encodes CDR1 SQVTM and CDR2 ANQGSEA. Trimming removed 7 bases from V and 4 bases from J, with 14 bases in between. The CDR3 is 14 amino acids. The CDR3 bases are TGCAGCGCCGCCCAGGGAGCCGGGGCCAACGTCCTGACTTTC. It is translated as CSAAQGAGANVLTF.

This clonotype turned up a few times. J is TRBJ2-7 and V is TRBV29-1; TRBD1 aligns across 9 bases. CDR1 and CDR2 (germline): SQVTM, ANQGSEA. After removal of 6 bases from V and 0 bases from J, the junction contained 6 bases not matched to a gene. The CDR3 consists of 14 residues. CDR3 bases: TGCAGCGTCGCCGGACAGGGGAGCTCCTACGAGCAGTACTTC. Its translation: CSVAGQGSSYEQYF.

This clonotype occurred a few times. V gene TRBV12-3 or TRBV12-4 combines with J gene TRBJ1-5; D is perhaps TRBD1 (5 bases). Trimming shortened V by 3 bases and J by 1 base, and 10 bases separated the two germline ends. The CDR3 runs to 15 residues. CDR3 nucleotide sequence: TGTGCCAGCAGTTTCAGGGTCGGGAGCAATCAGCCCCAGCATTTT. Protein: CASSFRVGSNQPQHF.

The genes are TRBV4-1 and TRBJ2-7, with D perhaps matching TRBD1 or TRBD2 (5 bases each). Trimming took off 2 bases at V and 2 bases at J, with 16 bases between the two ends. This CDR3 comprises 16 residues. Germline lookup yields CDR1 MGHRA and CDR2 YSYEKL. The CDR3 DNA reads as TGCGCCAGCAGCCAACTCACCGGGACGGTAACCTACGAGCAGTACTTC. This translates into CASSQLTGTVTYEQYF.

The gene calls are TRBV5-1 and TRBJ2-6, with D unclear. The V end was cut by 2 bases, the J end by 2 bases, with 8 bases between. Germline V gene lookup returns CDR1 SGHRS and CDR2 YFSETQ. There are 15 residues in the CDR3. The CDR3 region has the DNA TGCGCCAGCAGCTTAATAGGAACTGGGGCCAACGTCCTGACTTTC. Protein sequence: CASSLIGTGANVLTF.

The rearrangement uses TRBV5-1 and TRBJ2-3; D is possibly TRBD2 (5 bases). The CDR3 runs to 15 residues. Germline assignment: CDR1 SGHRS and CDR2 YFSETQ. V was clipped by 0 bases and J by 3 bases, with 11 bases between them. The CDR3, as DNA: TGCGCCAGCAGCTTGGCCGTCGGGAATACAGATACGCAGTATTTT. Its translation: CASSLAVGNTDTQYF.

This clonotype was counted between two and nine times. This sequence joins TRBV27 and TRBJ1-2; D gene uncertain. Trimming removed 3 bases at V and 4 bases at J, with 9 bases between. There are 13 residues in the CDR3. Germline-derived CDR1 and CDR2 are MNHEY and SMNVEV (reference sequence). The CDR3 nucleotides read TGTGCCAGCAGTTTTTCCGGTACCTATGGCTACACCTTC. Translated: CASSFSGTYGYTF.

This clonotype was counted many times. In DNA, the CDR3 is TGTGCCAGCAGTTTGCGGGTTAATGAAAAACTGTTTTTT. Translated: CASSLRVNEKLFF. The rearrangement links TRBV27 to TRBJ1-4; D is undetermined. CDR3 length equals 13 residues. Germline lookup yields CDR1 MNHEY and CDR2 SMNVEV (reference sequence). The V end lost 3 bases, the J end lost 4 bases, and 6 bases lay between the germline ends.

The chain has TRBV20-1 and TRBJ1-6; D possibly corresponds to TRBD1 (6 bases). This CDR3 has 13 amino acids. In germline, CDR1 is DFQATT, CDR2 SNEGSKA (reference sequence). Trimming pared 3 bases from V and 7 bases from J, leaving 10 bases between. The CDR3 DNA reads TGCAGTGCTAGGGGGGCAGCAAATTCACCCCTCCACTTT. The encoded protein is CSARGAANSPLHF.

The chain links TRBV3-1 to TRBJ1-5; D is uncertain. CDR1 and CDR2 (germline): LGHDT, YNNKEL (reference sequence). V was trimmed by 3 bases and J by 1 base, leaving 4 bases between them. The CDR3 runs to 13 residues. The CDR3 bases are TGTGCCAGCAGCCAGGGGAGCAATCAGCCCCAGCATTTT. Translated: CASSQGSNQPQHF.

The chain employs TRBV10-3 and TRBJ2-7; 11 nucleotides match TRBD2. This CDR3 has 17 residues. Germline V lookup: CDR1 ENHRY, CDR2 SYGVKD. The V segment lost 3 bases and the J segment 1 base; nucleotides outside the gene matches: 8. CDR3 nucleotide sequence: TGTGCCATCAGTGAACCTAGCGGGGGGATCGGATCCTACGAGCAGTACTTC. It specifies CAISEPSGGIGSYEQYF.

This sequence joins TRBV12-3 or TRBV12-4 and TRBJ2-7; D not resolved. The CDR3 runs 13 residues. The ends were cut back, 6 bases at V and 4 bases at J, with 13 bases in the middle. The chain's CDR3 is CASRDGMLYEQYF. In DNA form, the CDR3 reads TGTGCCAGCAGAGACGGAATGCTTTACGAGCAGTACTTC.

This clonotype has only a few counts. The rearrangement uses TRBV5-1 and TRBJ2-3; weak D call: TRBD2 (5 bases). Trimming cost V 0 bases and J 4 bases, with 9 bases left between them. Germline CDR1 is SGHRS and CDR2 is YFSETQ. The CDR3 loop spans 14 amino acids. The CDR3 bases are TGCGCCAGCAGCTTGGGGGGAGCGGCAGATACGCAGTATTTT. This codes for CASSLGGAADTQYF. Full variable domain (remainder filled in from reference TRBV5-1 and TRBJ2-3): KAGVTQTPRYLIKTRGQQVTLSCSPISGHRSVSWYQQTPGQGLQFLFEYFSETQRNKGNFPGRFSGRQFSNSRSEMNVSTLELGDSALYLCASSLGGAADTQYFGPGTRLTVL.

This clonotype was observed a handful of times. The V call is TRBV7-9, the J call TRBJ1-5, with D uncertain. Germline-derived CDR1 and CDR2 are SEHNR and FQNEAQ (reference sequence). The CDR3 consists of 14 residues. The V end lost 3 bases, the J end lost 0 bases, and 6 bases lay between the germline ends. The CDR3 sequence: CASSFSNSNQPQHF. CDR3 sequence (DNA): TGTGCCAGCAGCTTCAGCAATAGCAATCAGCCCCAGCATTTT.

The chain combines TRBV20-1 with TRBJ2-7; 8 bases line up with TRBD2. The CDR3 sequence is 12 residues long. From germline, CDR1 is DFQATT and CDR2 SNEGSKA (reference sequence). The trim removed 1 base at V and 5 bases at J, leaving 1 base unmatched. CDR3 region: CSARVGGDEQYF. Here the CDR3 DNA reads TGCAGTGCTAGAGTCGGGGGGGACGAGCAGTACTTC.